This is a list of T cell receptor beta chains from one sample in a study of T cells in Graves' hyperthyroidism and ophthalmopathy. A single record per CDR3 protein comes from TCRdb applying MiXCR to the multiplex PCR reads. Of over 500,000 distinct CDR3 sequences detected, 46% appear once; the ten largest clones hold 35% to 50%. Sequenced sample: peripheral blood or thyroid tissue (not recorded which). Source of these receptors: an adult woman with Graves' disease, either hyperthyroidism or ophthalmopathy (not recorded which). The conserved cysteine and the conserved F or W are not part of the CDR3 here. The order of the fields is CDR3 length, D gene, J gene, V gene, CDR3 protein. A D gene is named only where the DNA matches it firmly.

CDR3 length: 13; D gene: .; J gene: TRBJ1-6; V gene: TRBV15; CDR3 protein: ATSREGQGWTPLH
CDR3 length: 11; D gene: TRBD1; J gene: TRBJ2-7; V gene: TRBV6-2/TRBV6-3; CDR3 protein: ASSHDRVYEQY
CDR3 length: 11; D gene: .; J gene: TRBJ1-6; V gene: TRBV9; CDR3 protein: ASSSTHRSPLH
CDR3 length: 11; D gene: TRBD1; J gene: TRBJ2-5; V gene: TRBV29-1; CDR3 protein: SVGRRGQETQY
CDR3 length: 11; D gene: TRBD2; J gene: TRBJ2-5; V gene: TRBV10-2; CDR3 protein: ASKGSGWDTQY
CDR3 length: 18; D gene: .; J gene: TRBJ2-5; V gene: TRBV9; CDR3 protein: DSSIYLCSGTPSGEETQY
CDR3 length: 12; D gene: TRBD1; J gene: TRBJ2-7; V gene: TRBV14; CDR3 protein: ASSFGGIQGIEY
CDR3 length: 12; D gene: .; J gene: TRBJ1-2; V gene: TRBV20-1; CDR3 protein: SAREHRDVLGYT
CDR3 length: 13; D gene: .; J gene: TRBJ2-5; V gene: TRBV19; CDR3 protein: ASSILLRGKETQY
CDR3 length: 10; D gene: .; J gene: TRBJ2-5; V gene: TRBV12-3/TRBV12-4; CDR3 protein: AISEHGETQY
CDR3 length: 12; D gene: .; J gene: TRBJ1-4; V gene: TRBV6-5; CDR3 protein: ASSTAGVLEKLF
CDR3 length: 12; D gene: TRBD2; J gene: TRBJ2-7; V gene: TRBV3-1; CDR3 protein: ASSQVSGFYEQY
CDR3 length: 12; D gene: .; J gene: TRBJ1-2; V gene: TRBV20-1; CDR3 protein: SARDRETVYGYT
CDR3 length: 13; D gene: .; J gene: TRBJ1-6; V gene: TRBV9; CDR3 protein: ASSVEGRRNSPLH
CDR3 length: 11; D gene: .; J gene: TRBJ1-1; V gene: TRBV29-1; CDR3 protein: SVLGQGHTEAF
CDR3 length: 14; D gene: TRBD1; J gene: TRBJ1-3; V gene: TRBV7-6; CDR3 protein: ASSHNDRETGNTIY
CDR3 length: 11; D gene: .; J gene: TRBJ2-7; V gene: TRBV7-8; CDR3 protein: ASSHDRPYEQY
CDR3 length: 12; D gene: .; J gene: TRBJ2-5; V gene: TRBV5-6; CDR3 protein: ASSTPIAAGTQY
CDR3 length: 11; D gene: .; J gene: TRBJ1-4; V gene: TRBV20-1; CDR3 protein: SAFDSGNEKLF